This record looks at one T cell receptor (beta chain) sequence and its context. Trimming pared 5 bases from V and 1 base from J, leaving 24 bases between. This CDR3 has 17 residues. Germline V gives CDR1 SQVTM, CDR2 ANQGSEA. The data derive from a study of blood T cell repertoires in COVID-19. Methods used by the authors: Reference gene primers were amplified, and this amplification served to estimate nucleated cell counts. Using immunoSEQ multiplex PCR, the repertoire was profiled, and TCRdb retains in-frame clones only, with some absent. V and J calls and clone size are copied from that table; D and trimming were computed from the DNA. The table has approximately 270,000 clones, approximately 86% seen once.

This chain joins TRBV29-1 and TRBJ2-7; D is perhaps TRBD1 (6 bases). Sample: peripheral blood. The sequence came from a human donor with COVID-19, enrolled during active disease. The donor label of this sample is uncertain. CDR3 nucleotide sequence: TGCAGCGTTTCGAAGGGGCGCAGGGGCATACTTTCCTACGAGCAGTACTTC. The encoded protein is CSVSKGRRGILSYEQYF.